This entry lists 8 T cell receptor beta chains sequenced from one sample in a study of cytomegalovirus exposure and HLA in healthy donors. Produced via immunoSEQ multiplex PCR; TCRdb's table is partial and in-frame only. The top ten hold about 14% of the sample, which has over 200,000 clones, approximately 88% seen once. What was sequenced was PBMCs. These receptors originate from a woman in her 30s in good health and CMV-seropositive.

The chain employs TRBV7-2 and TRBJ1-5; 9 bases map to TRBD1. Germline trimming cut 3 bases from V and 7 bases from J; bases unmatched to any gene: 7. The CDR3 sequence is 15 residues long. Germline assignment: CDR1 SGHTA and CDR2 FQGNSA. CDR3 residues: CASSLDRGRLQPQHF. Here the CDR3 DNA reads TGTGCCAGCAGCTTGGACAGGGGACGTTTACAGCCCCAGCATTTT.

Many counts were recorded for this clone. This chain joins TRBV6-5 and TRBJ2-7; 9 bases match TRBD2. The trim removed 1 base at V and 0 bases at J, leaving 1 base unmatched. The length of the CDR3 is 15 residues. The germline V gene has CDR1 MNHEY and CDR2 SVGAGI. For the CDR3, the DNA is TGTGCCAGCAGTTACTTTAGCGGGAGCTCCTACGAGCAGTACTTC. Amino acid sequence: CASSYFSGSSYEQYF.

The J gene is TRBJ1-5, the V gene TRBV27; TRBD1 matches 10 bases. There are 16 residues in the CDR3. The V gene's germline CDR1 is MNHEY and CDR2 SMNVEV (reference sequence). V shed 5 bases and J 4 bases; nucleotides not matched to a gene: 8. CDR3 DNA sequence: TGTGCCAGCAGTACATACCGGGACAGGGGAAATCAGCCCCAGCATTTT. It is translated as CASSTYRDRGNQPQHF.

The chain employs TRBV5-1 and TRBJ2-7; D possibly corresponds to TRBD1 (6 bases). V lost 2 bases and J 3 bases, leaving 15 bases between the germline ends. Germline CDR1 SGHRS, CDR2 YFSETQ. The CDR3 runs 15 residues. The CDR3, as DNA: TGCGCCAGCAGCTTATGGCCAGGGGCAGACTACGAGCAGTACTTC. Amino acids: CASSLWPGADYEQYF.

This chain joins TRBV6-4 and TRBJ1-1, with 7 bases aligning to TRBD1. Trimming removed 0 bases from V and 1 base from J; junction bases left unmatched: 5. This CDR3 comprises 16 residues. Germline assignment: CDR1 MRHNA and CDR2 SNTAGT. The CDR3 here is CASSDSEGAGNTEAFF. In DNA form, the CDR3 reads TGTGCCAGCAGTGACTCAGAGGGGGCAGGGAACACTGAAGCTTTCTTT.

The chain uses TRBV28 and TRBJ2-7, with D perhaps matching TRBD1 or TRBD2 (5 bases each). The V gene's germline CDR1 is MDHEN and CDR2 SYDVKM. This CDR3 region has 19 residues. The V end was cut by 6 bases, the J end by 3 bases, with 30 bases between. In DNA form, the CDR3 reads TGTGCCAGCAGCCCGTCGGGGCAGCGAAAAACTACTCGCTACTACGAGCAGTACTTC. Translation: CASSPSGQRKTTRYYEQYF.

This chain's CDR3 is CASSSGTGGDEQFF. CDR3 bases: TGTGCCAGCAGCTCCGGGACAGGGGGCGATGAGCAGTTCTTC. This chain uses TRBV7-9 with TRBJ2-1; 12 bases fit TRBD1. V shed 4 bases and J 8 bases; nucleotides not matched to a gene: 3. The CDR3 totals 14 residues. Looked up from germline, CDR1 is SEHNR and CDR2 is FQNEAQ (reference sequence). The full variable domain, its missing parts supplied by reference TRBV7-9 and TRBJ2-1, is DTGVSQNPRHKITKRGQNVTFRCDPISEHNRLYWYRQTLGQGPEFLTYFQNEAQLEKSRLLSDRFSAERPKGSFSTLEIQRTEQGDSAMYLCASSSGTGGDEQFFGPGTRLTVL.

This clone was seen once. The rearrangement links TRBV5-1 to TRBJ1-3; D call uncertain. This CDR3 is 11 amino acids long. Trimming took off 3 bases at V and 2 bases at J, with 0 bases between the two ends. Looked up from germline, CDR1 is SGHRS and CDR2 is YFSETQ. The CDR3 loop is CASSSGNTIYF. The CDR3 DNA follows: TGCGCCAGCAGCTCTGGAAACACCATATATTTT.